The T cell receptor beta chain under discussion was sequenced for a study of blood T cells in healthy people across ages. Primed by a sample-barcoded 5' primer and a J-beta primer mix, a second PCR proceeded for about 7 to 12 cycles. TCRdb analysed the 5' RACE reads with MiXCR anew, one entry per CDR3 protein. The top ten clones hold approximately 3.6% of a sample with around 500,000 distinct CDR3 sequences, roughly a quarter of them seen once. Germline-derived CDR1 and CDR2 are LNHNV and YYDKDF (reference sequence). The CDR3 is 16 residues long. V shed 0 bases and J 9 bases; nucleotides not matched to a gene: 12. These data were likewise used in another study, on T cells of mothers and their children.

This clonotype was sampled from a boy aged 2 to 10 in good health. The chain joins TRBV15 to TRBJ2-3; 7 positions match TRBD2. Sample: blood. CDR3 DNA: TGTGCCACCAGCAGAGATAGTCGACTAGCCCAGGGCACGCAGTATTTT. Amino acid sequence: CATSRDSRLAQGTQYF.